One and the same sample provided the 11 T cell receptor beta chains below, sequenced in a study of cytomegalovirus exposure and HLA in healthy donors. The method was immunoSEQ multiplex PCR; TCRdb's version includes in-frame clones alone and lacks a portion of them. This sample yields 90,000 to 110,000 clones, of which around 87% are seen a single time; approximately 4% belongs to the top ten. The sample comprised PBMCs. The receptor set was obtained from a woman aged 18-29 years in good health and CMV-seropositive.

The V call is TRBV12-5, the J call TRBJ1-4; D might be TRBD1 (5 bases). The germline CDR1 and CDR2 sequences are LGHNT and FRNRAP. The V gene lost 3 bases and the J gene lost 5 bases, with 10 bases spanning the gap. This CDR3 comprises 14 residues. The DNA of the CDR3 is TGTGCTAGTGGTTTTCAGGGTTCGAATGAAAAACTGTTTTTT. This sequence encodes CASGFQGSNEKLFF.

This rearrangement joins TRBV6-6 to TRBJ2-7; 8 bases are shared with TRBD1. The V and J ends lost 2 bases and 3 bases, in that order; junction bases with no gene match: 3. Germline values: CDR1 MNHNY, CDR2 SVGAGI (reference sequence). The CDR3 extends over 14 amino acids. The CDR3 is CASSYDRGGYEQYF. CDR3 in DNA: TGTGCCAGCAGTTACGACAGGGGAGGCTACGAGCAGTACTTC.

The chain links TRBV5-1 to TRBJ1-2, with TRBD1 identical over 7 bases. There are 13 residues in the CDR3. The V segment lost 4 bases and the J segment 7 bases; nucleotides outside the gene matches: 7. CDR1 is SGHRS and CDR2 is YFSETQ in the germline V gene. The CDR3 bases are TGCGCCAGCAGCCCGACAGGGAATCTTGGCTACACCTTC. Translation gives CASSPTGNLGYTF.

In nucleotides, the CDR3 is TGTGCCAGCAGCGTAAGCATTGAGGACAAGCAGTACTTC. Translated: CASSVSIEDKQYF. The genes are TRBV9 and TRBJ2-7, with a possible D match to TRBD1 (5 bases). Germline values: CDR1 SGDLS, CDR2 YYNGEE. Trimming removed 1 base at V and 8 bases at J, with 13 bases between. The CDR3 length is 13 residues. Using reference TRBV9 and TRBJ2-7 for the parts outside the CDR3, the full variable domain is DSGVTQTPKHLITATGQRVTLRCSPRSGDLSVYWYQQSLDQGLQFLIQYYNGEERAKGNILERFSAQQFPDLHSELNLSSLELGDSALYFCASSVSIEDKQYFGPGTRLTVT.

J is TRBJ1-1 and V is TRBV28, with TRBD1 matching 7 bases. The V and J ends lost 3 bases and 0 bases, in that order; junction bases with no gene match: 4. Germline V gene lookup returns CDR1 MDHEN and CDR2 SYDVKM. This CDR3 has 15 residues. The CDR3 DNA follows: TGTGCCAGCAGTTTCACAGGGGCCATGAACACTGAAGCTTTCTTT. Residues: CASSFTGAMNTEAFF.

The J gene is TRBJ1-2, the V gene TRBV7-8; D is perhaps TRBD1 (5 bases). In germline, CDR1 is SGHVS, CDR2 FQNEAQ. The V end lost 5 bases, the J end lost 8 bases, and 15 bases lay between the germline ends. This CDR3 region has 13 residues. The CDR3 loop reads CASSPSRQKGYTF. CDR3 DNA: TGTGCCAGCAGCCCCAGCCGACAGAAAGGCTACACCTTC.

The chain is built from TRBV11-2 and TRBJ1-2, with 10 bases matching TRBD1. V dropped 6 bases and J dropped 3; count of bases not matched to a gene: 13. Germline V gene sequence: CDR1 SGHAT, CDR2 FQNNGV. The CDR3 has 17 residues. This chain's CDR3 is CASSQLPPGTGDYGYTF. As DNA, the CDR3 is TGTGCCAGCAGTCAACTCCCCCCCGGGACAGGGGACTATGGCTACACCTTC.

The rearrangement uses TRBV11-2 and TRBJ2-7, with 7 bases matching TRBD1. This CDR3 is 15 amino acids long. Germline values: CDR1 SGHAT, CDR2 FQNNGV. Germline trimming cut 1 base from V and 3 bases from J; bases unmatched to any gene: 6. This CDR3 reads CASSLVAQGSYEQYF. CDR3 bases: TGTGCCAGCAGCTTAGTGGCACAGGGGAGCTACGAGCAGTACTTC.

V is TRBV5-1 and J is TRBJ2-7; weak D call: TRBD2 (6 bases). Germline V gene lookup returns CDR1 SGHRS and CDR2 YFSETQ. The CDR3 sequence is 12 residues long. V gave up 2 bases and J gave up 6 bases, with 9 bases separating them. DNA for the CDR3: TGCGCCAGCAGCTTAGTGGGAGGCGAGCAGTACTTC. Its protein is CASSLVGGEQYF.

This clone was seen once. The chain joins TRBV5-1 to TRBJ1-2; a possible D gene is TRBD1 (5 bases). Trimming left V 1 base short and J 1 base short, with 23 bases between. Germline V CDR1 and CDR2: SGHRS, YFSETQ. The CDR3 consists of 19 residues. In DNA form, the CDR3 reads TGCGCCAGCAGCTTGCGGCCTTTTGAGACAGAATTTTTTAACTATGGCTACACCTTC. This codes for CASSLRPFETEFFNYGYTF.

The J gene is TRBJ1-1, the V gene TRBV5-1; 7 bases fit TRBD1. J gave up 3 bases and V 1 base, and 9 bases lay outside the gene matches. The CDR3 has 16 amino acids. Germline CDR1 SGHRS, CDR2 YFSETQ. The chain's CDR3 is CASSLSGTGVHTEAFF. In nucleotides, the CDR3 is TGCGCCAGCAGCTTGTCCGGAACAGGGGTTCACACTGAAGCTTTCTTT.